This TCR beta chain was identified in a study of identical twins. Findings of the study overall: For monozygotic twins, models underestimated out-of-frame TCR alpha sharing.

The CDR3 extends over 14 amino acids. Trimming took 4 bases from V and 4 from J; bases not matched to a gene: 6. The germline CDR1 and CDR2 sequences are SQVTM and ANQGSEA. This clonotype was seen ten or more times. The target antigen is unknown. TCRdb reprocessed the 5' RACE reads with MiXCR, giving one entry per CDR3 protein. The sample carries 350,000 to 400,000 distinct CDR3 sequences, about 9% recorded once. The chain uses TRBV29-1 and TRBJ2-2, with TRBD1 matching 7 bases. The clonotype originates from a woman between 50 and 59 years old in good health. Material: naive T cells sorted from blood. The CDR3 DNA sequence: TGCAGCGTTGGAGTAGGGGGCGGCACCGGGGAGCTGTTTTTT. This codes for CSVGVGGGTGELFF.